Reported below is one TCR beta chain. Its antigen remains undetermined. Per-base qualities were not stored, and no clone one base away is much larger. This entry belongs to a study of OX40 agonist ivuxolimab in advanced cancers. Background for the entire study: The costimulatory receptor OX40 (CD134) was targeted by ivuxolimab, a fully human IgG2 agonistic monoclonal antibody. Partial responses were achieved by three dose-escalation patients, of whom one had hepatocellular carcinoma and two had cutaneous melanoma. The paper reports the monotherapy dose-escalation portion (N of about 54 patients) of the phase I ivuxolimab trial. Patients were allowed to have had prior anti-PD-1, anti-PD-L1 or anti-CTLA-4 therapy, and around 37% of the dose-escalation patients had previously received checkpoint inhibitors. Intravenous ivuxolimab was administered to patients every 2 weeks at six dose levels: 0.01, 0.1, 0.3, 1.5, 3 and 10 mg/kg. In the dose-escalation cohort, more than 80% of patients were male, and the mean age was approximately 60 years with a range of roughly 20 to 85. The purpose of peripheral TCRbeta sequencing was to test whether ivuxolimab changed TCR sequence diversity and led to clonal T-cell expansion. Among the approximately 50 dose-escalation patients, around 19 had hepatocellular carcinoma, around 15 melanoma, 9 renal cell carcinoma and 9 head and neck cancer. Summary of the overall study and its limitations: The antigen specificity of the peripheral T cells that underwent clonal expansion was not determined. In the 0.1-3.0 mg/kg groups, partial responders were among the patients with the lowest normalized peripheral clonal expansion, particularly in CD8+ T cells. After ivuxolimab, more expanded clones were found on average in CD8+ T cells than in CD4+ T cells. At doses of 0.1 to 3.0 mg/kg, clonal expansion of both CD4+ and CD8+ blood T cells was observed from baseline to week 6. Low levels of normalized T-cell clonal expansion were also seen in some patients who did not respond.

For sequencing of the TCRbeta CDR3 region, genomic DNA was extracted from the sorted cells. The immunoSEQ Assay was used to sequence the TCRbeta CDR3 regions. Here the immuneACCESS table is served through TCRdb, limited to in-frame sequences with V and J called. Missing clones are a known gap in these copies; in checked studies unresolved V genes cover under half, and the rest lacks a known reason. For this sample the table gives about 73,000 clones, of which 75% to 95% were detected only once. The ten largest clones take up 0.45% to 0.55% of the sample. Taken from the germline V gene, the CDR1 and CDR2 loops are LGHNA and YNFKEQ. Its CDR3 holds 17 amino acids, cysteine through phenylalanine. Only the CDR3 part of the read is kept: 51 bases, read in frame from the first base. The junction shows trimming of 1 base on V and 0 bases on J, and the gene matches do not reach 6 bases of it. Patients with a history of autoimmune disease or receiving systemic immunosuppression were excluded from the trial. Peripheral blood for TCR sequencing was collected from all dose cohorts at baseline, on cycle 4 day 1, and on cycle 7 day 1. Samples came from an open-label, multicenter, first-in-human phase I dose-escalation trial of ivuxolimab. Adults with locally advanced or metastatic head and neck squamous cell, hepatocellular, melanoma or renal cell carcinoma were enrolled in the trial. Before TCR sequencing, CD4+ and CD8+ T cells were separately sorted from peripheral blood.

This TCR derives from an adult with an advanced solid tumor such as melanoma, head and neck, liver or kidney cancer. The sequence is built from TRBV4-2 and TRBJ2-5; 9 central nucleotides agree with TRBD1. Specimen: CD4+ or CD8+ T cells sorted from blood, collected in a trial of the OX40 agonist ivuxolimab. This receptor has the CDR3 CASSQAAGQGHQETQYF. The base sequence is TGTGCCAGCAGCCAAGCCGCAGGACAGGGGCACCAAGAGACCCAGTACTTC.